This passage covers 14 T cell receptor beta chains from one sample sequenced in a study of cytomegalovirus exposure and HLA in healthy donors. The PCR employed 60 Vbeta primers together with 13 Jbeta primers. The protocol was immunoSEQ multiplex PCR, while the TCRdb copy is restricted to in-frame clones and leaves out a portion. The table has about 130,000 clones, roughly four fifths seen once. The sample comprised PBMCs. Receptor source: a woman aged 40 to 50 in good health and CMV-seropositive.

This chain links TRBV27 with TRBJ2-7; TRBD2 is a possible D gene (6 bases). There are 13 residues in the CDR3. V lost 4 bases and J lost 6, with 13 bases in between. Per the germline V gene, CDR1 is MNHEY and CDR2 is SMNVEV (reference sequence). CDR3 protein: CASSSGTSREQYF. CDR3 DNA sequence: TGTGCCAGCAGTTCCGGGACTTCTCGCGAGCAGTACTTC.

Notes on this clone: The junction shows a germline mismatch at one end, possibly a read error. The rearrangement joins TRBV6-1 to TRBJ2-2; 7 bases fit TRBD1. Germline V gene lookup returns CDR1 MNHNS and CDR2 SASEGT. The CDR3 runs 14 residues. As DNA, the CDR3 is TGTGCCAGCAGAGGGGGACAGAACACCGGGGAGCTGCTTTTT. Its protein product is CASRGGQNTGELLF.

This rearrangement joins TRBV19 to TRBJ2-2, with TRBD1 identical over 9 bases. J gave up 6 bases and V 5 bases, and 19 bases lay outside the gene matches. The CDR3 spans 19 residues. Germline V CDR1 and CDR2: LNHDA, SQIVND (reference sequence). CDR3 in DNA: TGTGCCAGTAGTTTACACGGTCCCTCCGGGACAGGGTTCTCCGGGGAGCTGTTTTTT. Protein product: CASSLHGPSGTGFSGELFF.

This chain links TRBV18 with TRBJ2-7; 9 bases are shared with TRBD1. Germline CDR1 and CDR2: KGHSH and LQKENI. The CDR3 spans 15 residues. V dropped 3 bases and J dropped 1; count of bases not matched to a gene: 4. The CDR3 protein is CASSPGTGLSYEQYF. The CDR3 DNA sequence: TGTGCCAGCTCACCCGGGACAGGGTTATCCTACGAGCAGTACTTC.

This rearrangement joins TRBV6-6 to TRBJ1-5, with 7 bases matching TRBD1. This CDR3 contains 16 residues. In germline, CDR1 is MNHNY, CDR2 SVGAGI (reference sequence). V shed 5 bases and J 1 base; nucleotides not matched to a gene: 8. This chain's CDR3 is CASSRQGGVSNQPQHF. The CDR3 nucleotides read TGTGCCAGCAGTCGACAGGGAGGTGTGAGCAATCAGCCCCAGCATTTT.

This rearrangement joins TRBV2 to TRBJ2-3, with a weak D call TRBD2 (5 bases). This CDR3 has 14 amino acids. Germline V lookup: CDR1 SNHLY, CDR2 FYNNEI. V shed 7 bases and J shed 0 bases, with 11 bases lying between them. The DNA of the CDR3 is TGTGCCAGCACCCGACTACTGAGCACAGATACGCAGTATTTT. Its protein is CASTRLLSTDTQYF.

The chain employs TRBV9 and TRBJ2-3, with 8 bases fitting TRBD2. The CDR3 runs 16 residues. J gave up 6 bases and V 3 bases, and 12 bases lay outside the gene matches. The germline gives CDR1 SGDLS, CDR2 YYNGEE. The CDR3 region has the DNA TGTGCCAGCAGCGCTGGAGGCAGGGGCGGGGGGGATACGCAGTATTTT. Protein product: CASSAGGRGGGDTQYF.

The genes are TRBV7-8 and TRBJ1-2, with unresolved D. The CDR3 runs to 15 residues. CDR1 and CDR2 (germline): SGHVS, FQNEAQ. Trimming removed 4 bases at V and 0 bases at J, with 12 bases between. DNA of the CDR3: TGTGCCAGCAGCTGGGGAGCCGGGACTAACTATGGCTACACCTTC. The encoded protein is CASSWGAGTNYGYTF.

A few counts support this clone. J is TRBJ2-1 and V is TRBV4-2, with 11 bases identical to TRBD1. Germline V gene sequence: CDR1 LGHNA, CDR2 YNFKEQ. Losses at the gene ends were 2 bases for V and 2 bases for J; bases not matched to a gene: 11. The CDR3 spans 19 residues. The CDR3 reads CASSQLGQGAAWAYNEQFF. The CDR3 DNA follows: TGTGCCAGCAGCCAACTAGGACAGGGGGCTGCCTGGGCCTACAATGAGCAGTTCTTC.

The J gene is TRBJ2-5, the V gene TRBV11-2; 13 bases are a match to TRBD2. The CDR3 has 19 residues. Losses at the gene ends were 5 bases for V and 1 base for J; bases not matched to a gene: 13. The germline gives CDR1 SGHAT, CDR2 FQNNGV. Written as DNA, the CDR3 is TGTGCCAGCAGCCAAGGCTACGGGACTAGCGGGGACCCCCAAGAGACCCAGTACTTC. Its protein is CASSQGYGTSGDPQETQYF.

This chain uses TRBV5-1 with TRBJ2-7, with D possibly matching TRBD1 (7 bases). V was pared by 4 bases and J by 4 bases, with 21 bases between. This CDR3 spans 16 amino acids. Germline values: CDR1 SGHRS, CDR2 YFSETQ. This chain's CDR3 is CASSSRTGGVGYEQYF. CDR3 DNA: TGCGCCAGCAGCAGCAGGACAGGAGGGGTGGGGTACGAGCAGTACTTC.

This rearrangement joins TRBV4-1 to TRBJ1-3, with D maybe TRBD1 (5 bases). Germline V gives CDR1 MGHRA, CDR2 YSYEKL. V gave up 0 bases and J gave up 3 bases, with 9 bases separating them. There are 15 residues in the CDR3. The CDR3 DNA sequence: TGCGCCAGCAGCCAAGAGGACACCAGTGGAAACACCATATATTTT. Its translation is CASSQEDTSGNTIYF.

In this sample, this clone turned up once. CDR3 loop: CASSPDRDYGYTF. The DNA of the CDR3 is TGTGCCAGCAGCCCAGACAGAGACTATGGCTACACCTTC. This chain links TRBV27 with TRBJ1-2, with D possibly being TRBD1 (5 bases). The CDR3 extends over 13 amino acids. Trimming left V 6 bases short and J 3 bases short, with 11 bases between. The germline CDR1 and CDR2 sequences are MNHEY and SMNVEV (reference sequence).

This clone was counted only a few times. J is TRBJ1-4 and V is TRBV13; 9 bases map to TRBD1. CDR1 PRHDT and CDR2 FYEKMQ come from the germline V gene (reference sequence). V lost 5 bases and J lost 7; bases outside the gene matches: 8. The CDR3 is 15 amino acids. CDR3 protein: CASSLTGGPSEKLFF. The CDR3 DNA sequence: TGTGCCAGCAGCCTGACAGGGGGACCTAGTGAAAAACTGTTTTTT.